The rows below give T cell receptor beta chains drawn from one sample of a study of blood T cell repertoires in COVID-19. Profiling relied on immunoSEQ multiplex PCR, and the TCRdb table lists in-frame clones only, not all of them. This table has about 150,000 clones, approximately 73% appearing once. The sequencing sample was made of peripheral blood. All receptors derive from an elderly woman with acute or convalescent COVID-19. Both conserved end residues are part of each CDR3. The D gene is left open where the match is weak. Rows give clone size only sometimes, using once, few, many, or a class for an expanded clone.

len,d_gene,v_gene,abundance,j_gene,CDR3nt,CDR3aa
17,TRBD1,TRBV3-1/TRBV3-2,NA,TRBJ2-4,TGTGCCAGCAGCCAGAGGGGACAGACGATAGCCAAAAACATTCAGTACTTC,CASSQRGQTIAKNIQYF
15,TRBD1,TRBV6-5,NA,TRBJ1-1,TGTGCCAGCGGATCCGGGACAGGGGCGAACACTGAAGCTTTCTTT,CASGSGTGANTEAFF
14,NA,TRBV3-1/TRBV3-2,NA,TRBJ1-1,TGTGCCAGCAGCCAAGATGACAAGAACACTGAAGCTTTCTTT,CASSQDDKNTEAFF
14,NA,TRBV19,few,TRBJ2-7,TGTGCCAGTAGTATGGCACAGAAGTACTACGAGCAGTACTTC,CASSMAQKYYEQYF
14,NA,TRBV30,NA,TRBJ2-7,TGTGCCTGGTCCACAGGGACAATGAATTACGAGCAGTACTTC,CAWSTGTMNYEQYF
14,TRBD1,TRBV7-9,NA,TRBJ2-1,TGTGCCAGCAGCTTAGGACAGGGCTACAATGAGCAGTTCTTC,CASSLGQGYNEQFF
16,TRBD1,TRBV27,NA,TRBJ2-3,TGTGCCAGCAGTCCTGACAGGGGGTCCGGTACAGATACGCAGTATTTT,CASSPDRGSGTDTQYF
13,NA,TRBV3-1/TRBV3-2,once,TRBJ1-1,TGTGCCAGCAGCCAGAAGGGGGTTCCTGAAGCTTTCTTT,CASSQKGVPEAFF
17,TRBD2,TRBV3-1/TRBV3-2,NA,TRBJ2-1,TGTGCCAGCAGCCCTCAGGGGCGGGGGGCTCGGGGCAATGAGCAGTTCTTC,CASSPQGRGARGNEQFF
17,NA,TRBV5-5,few,TRBJ2-3,TGTGCCAGCAGCTCACGACAGGCGAGATTCAACACAGATACGCAGTATTTT,CASSSRQARFNTDTQYF
14,TRBD1,TRBV14,NA,TRBJ1-1,TGTGCCAGCAGCCGCCCCGGGACAGCTGATGAAGCTTTCTTT,CASSRPGTADEAFF
15,TRBD2,TRBV6-5,NA,TRBJ2-3,TGTGCCAGCAGTTACGGCCTAGCGGGAGTCGTTACGCAGTATTTT,CASSYGLAGVVTQYF
15,NA,TRBV7-2,NA,TRBJ1-4,TGTGCCAGCAGCCGGAGACAGCAAGCAAATGAAAAACTGTTTTTT,CASSRRQQANEKLFF
11,NA,TRBV5-6,once,TRBJ2-7,TGTGCCAGCAGCATTACAACCGAGCAGTACTTC,CASSITTEQYF
14,NA,TRBV29-1,NA,TRBJ1-5,TGCAGCGTTGCCACAGGGAATAGCAATCAGCCCCAGCATTTT,CSVATGNSNQPQHF
15,NA,TRBV19,NA,TRBJ1-5,TGTGCCTCTAGCGCCGGACGAATTAGCAATCAGCCCCAGCATTTT,CASSAGRISNQPQHF
16,NA,TRBV5-1,NA,TRBJ1-6,TGCGCCAGCAGCCGCCTCTCCGACAAGTATAATTCACCCCTCCACTTT,CASSRLSDKYNSPLHF
13,NA,TRBV7-5,NA,TRBJ2-7,TGTGCCAGAAGCTTAGGAGGTATCGACGAGCAGTACTTC,CARSLGGIDEQYF
13,NA,TRBV7-2,NA,TRBJ1-4,TGTGCCAGCAGCCTCCGTAGGGGTGAAAAACTGTTTTTT,CASSLRRGEKLFF
20,TRBD2,TRBV7-8,few,TRBJ2-5,TGTGCCAGCAGCTTAGGCCCCCGAGGTCTAGCGGGGGGAAACCAAGAGACCCAGTACTTC,CASSLGPRGLAGGNQETQYF
13,NA,TRBV7-9,NA,TRBJ2-2,TGTGCCCGCCCAGGGGTGCGCACCGGGGAGCTGTTTTTT,CARPGVRTGELFF
16,NA,TRBV4-2,NA,TRBJ2-1,TGTGCCAGCAGCCAAGAATCTAGCACTAACTACAATGAGCAGTTCTTC,CASSQESSTNYNEQFF
13,NA,TRBV9,NA,TRBJ1-2,TGTGCCAGCAGCGTAGAGGGGGGGTATGGCTACACCTTC,CASSVEGGYGYTF
13,NA,TRBV18,NA,TRBJ1-1,TGTGCCAGCTCTCCAGCACAGAACACTGAAGCTTTCTTT,CASSPAQNTEAFF
14,TRBD1,TRBV5-5,once,TRBJ2-2,TGTGCCAGCAGCTTGGCAGGGGGTAGGGTGGAGCTGTTTTTT,CASSLAGGRVELFF
15,NA,TRBV19,NA,TRBJ1-1,TGTGCCAGTAGAGAAGGGGCTACCATGAACACTGAAGCTTTCTTT,CASREGATMNTEAFF
15,NA,TRBV5-8,NA,TRBJ2-2,TGTGCCAGCAGCTTATCCTCTAACCCCACCGGGGAGCTGTTTTTT,CASSLSSNPTGELFF
16,TRBD1,TRBV6-1,NA,TRBJ2-4,TGTGCCAGCAGTGACCGTATGACAGGGGGCAAAAACATTCAGTACTTC,CASSDRMTGGKNIQYF
13,NA,TRBV7-3,NA,TRBJ1-6,TGTGCCAGCAGCTGGGACATAGGGTCACCCCTCCACTTT,CASSWDIGSPLHF
14,NA,TRBV2,NA,TRBJ1-5,TGTGCCAGCAGTCGAGAACAGTCCAATCAGCCCCAGCATTTT,CASSREQSNQPQHF
12,TRBD1,TRBV6-4,NA,TRBJ1-2,TGTGCCAGCAGGGGGACAGGGGGCGGCTACACCTTC,CASRGTGGGYTF
12,NA,TRBV6-5,NA,TRBJ1-1,TGTGCCAGCCAGGGAAGGGGTACTGAAGCTTTCTTT,CASQGRGTEAFF
15,NA,TRBV18,NA,TRBJ1-1,TGTGCCAGCTCACCACCGAGCAATATGAACACTGAAGCTTTCTTT,CASSPPSNMNTEAFF
16,TRBD1,TRBV4-1,NA,TRBJ2-5,TGCGCCAGCAGCCAGGGGGCGAGACAGGGTGGGGAGACCCAGTACTTC,CASSQGARQGGETQYF
15,NA,TRBV6-6,few,TRBJ2-7,TGTGCCAGCAGTAACGGTGCTCCAGCATCGGGGGAGCAGTACTTC,CASSNGAPASGEQYF
14,NA,TRBV29-1,NA,TRBJ2-2,TGCAGCGTTGGCGGGGGCGCGGACACCGGGGAGCTGTTTTTT,CSVGGGADTGELFF
14,TRBD2,TRBV2,NA,TRBJ2-7,TGTGCCAGCAAACTAGCGGGAACCTCCTACGAGCAGTACTTC,CASKLAGTSYEQYF
15,TRBD1,TRBV18,NA,TRBJ1-1,TGTGCCAGCTCAGCCGGACAGGGGGGGAACACTGAAGCTTTCTTT,CASSAGQGGNTEAFF
13,TRBD1,TRBV7-2,few,TRBJ1-2,TGTGCCAGCAGCCGACAGGGTGGGGCTGGCTACACCTTC,CASSRQGGAGYTF
16,NA,TRBV3-1/TRBV3-2,NA,TRBJ1-4,TGTGCCAGCAGCCAACTGGGGGGGGCTGCTAATGAAAAACTGTTTTTT,CASSQLGGAANEKLFF